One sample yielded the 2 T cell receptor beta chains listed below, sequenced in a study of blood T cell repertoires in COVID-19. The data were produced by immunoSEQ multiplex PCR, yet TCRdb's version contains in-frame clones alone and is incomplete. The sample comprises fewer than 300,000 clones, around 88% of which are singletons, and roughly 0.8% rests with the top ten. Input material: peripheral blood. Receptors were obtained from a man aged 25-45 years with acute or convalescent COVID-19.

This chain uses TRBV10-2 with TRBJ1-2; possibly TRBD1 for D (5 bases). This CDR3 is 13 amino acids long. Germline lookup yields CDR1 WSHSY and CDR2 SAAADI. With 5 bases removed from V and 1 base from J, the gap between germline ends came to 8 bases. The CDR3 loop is CASSQGNNYGYTF. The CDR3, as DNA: TGCGCCAGCAGTCAGGGCAATAACTATGGCTACACCTTC.

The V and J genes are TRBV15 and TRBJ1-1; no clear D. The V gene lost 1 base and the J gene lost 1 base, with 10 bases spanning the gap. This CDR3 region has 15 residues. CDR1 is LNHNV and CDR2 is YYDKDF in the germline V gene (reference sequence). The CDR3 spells CATSRVGSGNTEAFF. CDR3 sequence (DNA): TGTGCCACCAGCAGAGTGGGCAGCGGGAACACTGAAGCTTTCTTT.